Each of the 10 T cell receptor beta chains below was sequenced from the same sample in a study of control samples from healthy donors and cancer patients. The repertoire was sequenced with immunoSEQ multiplex PCR; TCRdb's copy has only in-frame clones and lacks some. The top ten clones hold less than 25% of a sample with around 29,000 clones, around 80% of them seen once. The sample was PBMCs. The receptors come from a man aged 60-69 years with head and neck cancer.

The V call is TRBV9, the J call TRBJ1-6, with 9 positions matching TRBD1. Germline V CDR1 and CDR2: SGDLS, YYNGEE. Trimming cost V 0 bases and J 7 bases; bases outside gene matches: 11. This CDR3 spans 18 amino acids. The DNA for the CDR3 is TGTGCCAGCAGCGTAGCTACCGGGGCCGGGACAGGGAATTCACCCCTCCACTTT. It codes for CASSVATGAGTGNSPLHF.

The chain joins TRBV11-2 to TRBJ1-2, with TRBD1 as a possible D gene (6 bases). The length of the CDR3 is 15 residues. V lost 0 bases and J lost 0, with 8 bases in between. The germline V gene encodes CDR1 SGHAT and CDR2 FQNNGV. In DNA form, the CDR3 reads TGTGCCAGCAGCTTAGAGGGGGCTTCTAACTATGGCTACACCTTC. It encodes CASSLEGASNYGYTF.

This chain connects TRBV7-9 to TRBJ1-1, with D unclear. Germline V gene data show CDR1 as SEHNR and CDR2 as FQNEAQ (reference sequence). The length of the CDR3 is 14 residues. Trimming took off 5 bases at V and 1 base at J, with 11 bases between the two ends. This CDR3 reads CASSPDTANTEAFF. DNA of the CDR3: TGTGCCAGCAGCCCAGACACAGCGAACACTGAAGCTTTCTTT.

This clone was seen a few times. The genes are TRBV15 and TRBJ2-5, with TRBD2 matching 8 bases. In germline, CDR1 is LNHNV, CDR2 YYDKDF (reference sequence). The junction had 23 bases not matched to a gene; V was cut back by 4 bases and J by 4 bases. The CDR3 length is 20 residues. CDR3 amino acids: CATSTPQLGSGAPGRETQYF. The CDR3 DNA is TGTGCCACCAGCACCCCTCAGTTGGGTAGCGGGGCCCCCGGGAGAGAGACCCAGTACTTC.

This clone was picked up a small number of times. The V and J genes are TRBV6-5 and TRBJ2-5, with 13 bases matching TRBD2. Germline CDR1 is MNHEY and CDR2 is SVGAGI. The CDR3 consists of 15 residues. Trimming removed 4 bases from V and 4 bases from J; junction bases left unmatched: 3. The CDR3 loop reads CASSSGLAGPETQYF. CDR3 sequence (DNA): TGTGCCAGCAGTTCGGGACTAGCGGGACCAGAGACCCAGTACTTC.

The chain recombines TRBV18 with TRBJ2-3, with 7 bases lining up with TRBD1. The CDR3 has 16 residues. The V gene end was trimmed by 4 bases and the J gene end by 1 base; junction bases not matched to a gene: 8. CDR1 and CDR2 from the germline V gene are KGHSH and LQKENI. The CDR3 region is CASSLLTGPGTDTQYF. CDR3 in DNA: TGTGCCAGCTCACTCCTGACAGGGCCAGGCACAGATACGCAGTATTTT.

This chain links TRBV6-2 or TRBV6-3 with TRBJ2-7, with D perhaps given as TRBD1 or TRBD2 (5 bases each). Trimming removed 5 bases at V and 5 bases at J, with 16 bases between. Germline V lookup: CDR1 MNHEY, CDR2 SVGEGT. This CDR3 comprises 14 residues. The CDR3 sequence is CASSRRDARHEQYF. The CDR3 DNA reads as TGTGCCAGCAGTAGACGGGACGCTAGGCACGAGCAGTACTTC.

This clone has just a few counts. J is TRBJ1-5 and V is TRBV30, with 8 bases fitting TRBD1. This CDR3 contains 16 residues. Germline V gene data show CDR1 as GTSNPN and CDR2 as SVGIG (reference sequence). The V and J ends lost 2 bases and 2 bases, in that order; junction bases with no gene match: 8. Here the CDR3 reads CAWSPGGAGGNQPQHF. In nucleotides, the CDR3 is TGTGCCTGGAGTCCAGGGGGCGCGGGTGGCAATCAGCCCCAGCATTTT.

The CDR3 protein is CASSRNGREGSYEQYF. The CDR3 DNA sequence: TGTGCCAGCAGCCGAAATGGGCGGGAGGGTTCCTACGAGCAGTACTTC. The chain links TRBV3-1 (or the pseudogene TRBV3-2) to TRBJ2-7, with 9 bases identical to TRBD2. The CDR3 loop spans 16 amino acids. Germline-derived CDR1 and CDR2 are LGHDT and YNNKEL (reference sequence). With V trimmed by 4 bases and J by 1 base, 8 bases remained unmatched.

CDR3 amino acids: CASSMPGDGQYF. CDR3 bases: TGTGCCAGTAGTATGCCGGGAGACGGGCAGTACTTC. The rearrangement joins TRBV19 to TRBJ2-7; a weak D match, TRBD2 (6 bases). The CDR3 covers 12 residues. Trimming left V 3 bases short and J 9 bases short, with 12 bases between. Per germline, CDR1 LNHDA and CDR2 SQIVND (reference sequence).